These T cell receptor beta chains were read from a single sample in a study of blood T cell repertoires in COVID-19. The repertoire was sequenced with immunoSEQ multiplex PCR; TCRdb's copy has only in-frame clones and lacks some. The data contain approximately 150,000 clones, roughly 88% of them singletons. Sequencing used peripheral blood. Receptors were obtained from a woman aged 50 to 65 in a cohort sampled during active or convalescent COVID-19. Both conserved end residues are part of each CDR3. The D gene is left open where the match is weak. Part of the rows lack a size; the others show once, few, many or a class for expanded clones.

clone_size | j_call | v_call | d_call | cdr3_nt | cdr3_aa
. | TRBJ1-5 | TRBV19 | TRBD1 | TGTGCCAGTAAGGGAACGACAGGGCCGGGAATGCGGGATCAGCCCCAGCATTTT | CASKGTTGPGMRDQPQHF
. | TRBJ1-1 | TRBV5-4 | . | TGTGCCAGCAGCGCTCGGGACACTGAAGCTTTCTTT | CASSARDTEAFF
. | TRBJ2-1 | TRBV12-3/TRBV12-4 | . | TGTGCCAGCAGTTTCGGGACTGCTAATGAGCAGTTCTTC | CASSFGTANEQFF
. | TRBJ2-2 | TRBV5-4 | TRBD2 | TGTGCCAGCAGCCCGCAGCGGGGAAACACCGGGGAGCTGTTTTTT | CASSPQRGNTGELFF
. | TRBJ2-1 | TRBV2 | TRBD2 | TGTGCCAGCAGTGGGACTAGCGGAGGCTCCTACGAGCAGTTCTTC | CASSGTSGGSYEQFF
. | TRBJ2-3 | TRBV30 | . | TGTGCCTGGAACGGAGGGAGCACAGATACGCAGTATTTT | CAWNGGSTDTQYF
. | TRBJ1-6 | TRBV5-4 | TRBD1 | TGTGCCAGCAGCTTGTATGGGACAGTAGTAGGATCACCCCTCCACTTT | CASSLYGTVVGSPLHF
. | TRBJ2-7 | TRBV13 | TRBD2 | TGTGCCAGCAGCTTAAGGCGGGGGGCCTACGAGCAGTACTTC | CASSLRRGAYEQYF
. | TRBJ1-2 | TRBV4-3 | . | TGCGCCAGCAGCCAAGCCCGGGCGGGAGGCTACACCTTC | CASSQARAGGYTF
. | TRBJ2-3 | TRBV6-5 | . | TGTGCCAGCAGGTGGGGGGGCGGTCCCGATACGCAGTATTTT | CASRWGGGPDTQYF
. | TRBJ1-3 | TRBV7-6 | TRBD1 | TGTGCCAGCAGCTTAATGGGACAGGGGTTTGGAAACACCATATATTTT | CASSLMGQGFGNTIYF
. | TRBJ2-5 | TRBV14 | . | TGTGCCAGCAGCCGCGGAGGGTCGGGGGAGACCCAGTACTTC | CASSRGGSGETQYF
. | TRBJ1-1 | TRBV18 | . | TGTGCCAGCTCACAATCGACAGGCGGTGAAGCTTTCTTT | CASSQSTGGEAFF
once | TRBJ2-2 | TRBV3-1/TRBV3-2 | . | TGTGCCAGCAGCCTCCGGAACACCGGGGAGCTGTTTTTT | CASSLRNTGELFF
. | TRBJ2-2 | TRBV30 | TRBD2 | TGTGCCTGGAGGGGTGGGACTAGCGGGGAGTCCGGGGAGCTGTTTTTT | CAWRGGTSGESGELFF
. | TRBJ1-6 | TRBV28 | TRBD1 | TGTGCCAGCAGTCCCTTTAGGGACAGATTTTCACCCCTCCACTTT | CASSPFRDRFSPLHF
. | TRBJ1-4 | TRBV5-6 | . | TGTGCCAGCAGCCGTCTGGAGCTGCGGACTAATGAAAAACTGTTTTTT | CASSRLELRTNEKLFF
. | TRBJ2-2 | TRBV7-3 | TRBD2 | TGTGCCAGCAGCTTCAGCGGGGGCACCGGGGAGCTGTTTTTT | CASSFSGGTGELFF
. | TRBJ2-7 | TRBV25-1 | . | TGTGCCAGCAGTGCGAGCTACGAGCAGTACTTC | CASSASYEQYF
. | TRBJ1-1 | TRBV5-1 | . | TGCGCCAGCAGCTTGGCGGGAGCGAACACTGAAGCTTTCTTT | CASSLAGANTEAFF
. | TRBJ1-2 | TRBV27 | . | TGTGCCAGCAGTCCTACGTGGAGCTATGGCTACACCTTC | CASSPTWSYGYTF
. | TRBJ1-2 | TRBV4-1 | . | TGCGCCAGCAGCCCCACCGGTAGGAGAAGCCTCTATGGCTACACCTTC | CASSPTGRRSLYGYTF
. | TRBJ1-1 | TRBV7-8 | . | TGTGCCAGCAGCTTAGCGCAGGCGGAGGACGCTTTCTTT | CASSLAQAEDAFF
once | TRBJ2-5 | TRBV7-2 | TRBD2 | TGTGCCAGCAGCTTATCGGGGACTAGCGGACAAGAGACCCAGTACTTC | CASSLSGTSGQETQYF
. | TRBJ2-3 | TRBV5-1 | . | TGCGCCAGCAGCTTGGCGGCAGGGCGCACAGATACGCAGTATTTT | CASSLAAGRTDTQYF
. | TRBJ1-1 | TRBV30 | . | TGTGCCTGGAGCCTAGGGCTCTCAGGGGCGGGGAACACTGAAGCTTTCTTT | CAWSLGLSGAGNTEAFF
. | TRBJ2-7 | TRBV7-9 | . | TGTGCCAGCAGCTTAGCGCGGAGTTACGAGCAGTACTTC | CASSLARSYEQYF
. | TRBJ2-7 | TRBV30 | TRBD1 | TGTGCCTGGAGTCCCGGGACAGGGTTCCGCAACACCTACGAGCAGTACTTC | CAWSPGTGFRNTYEQYF
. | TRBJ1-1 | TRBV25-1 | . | TGTGCCAGCTCTGGGGGCCTGACCACTGAAGCTTTCTTT | CASSGGLTTEAFF
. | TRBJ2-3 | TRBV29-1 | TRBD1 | TGCAGCGTGATACAGGGGGCCGGGGGGGATACGCAGTATTTT | CSVIQGAGGDTQYF
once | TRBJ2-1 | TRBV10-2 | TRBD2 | TGCGCCAGCAGTGAAGTACTAGCGGACAATGAGCAGTTCTTC | CASSEVLADNEQFF
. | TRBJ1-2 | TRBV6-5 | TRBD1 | TGTGCCAGCACCAGGACAGGGGCATATGGCTACACCTTC | CASTRTGAYGYTF
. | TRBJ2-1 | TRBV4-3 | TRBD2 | TGCGCCAGCAGCCAAGCCCTTGATACGGGGGGGAAAAATGAGCAGTTCTTC | CASSQALDTGGKNEQFF
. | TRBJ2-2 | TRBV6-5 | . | TGTGCCAGCGATAATTCAGGGTGGAACACCGGGGAGCTGTTTTTT | CASDNSGWNTGELFF
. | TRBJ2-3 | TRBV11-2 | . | TGTGCCAGCAGCCTCGGCCGGCGGGATACGCAGTATTTT | CASSLGRRDTQYF
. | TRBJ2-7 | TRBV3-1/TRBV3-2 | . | TGTGCCAGCAGCCAAGTGGGCAGCCTCGGCTACGAGCAGTACTTC | CASSQVGSLGYEQYF
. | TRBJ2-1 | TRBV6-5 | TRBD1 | TGTGCCAGCAGGGCACAGGGGGGCTCCTACAATGAGCAGTTCTTC | CASRAQGGSYNEQFF
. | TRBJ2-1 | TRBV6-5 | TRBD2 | TGTGCCAGCTTCGATAGCGGGGGGGCTTCCGAGCAGTTCTTC | CASFDSGGASEQFF
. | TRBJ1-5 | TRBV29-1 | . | TGCAGCGTTGTGGCGGGTTCCGGCAATCAGCCCCAGCATTTT | CSVVAGSGNQPQHF
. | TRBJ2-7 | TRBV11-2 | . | TGTGCCAGCAGCAGAGACAGGTCCTACGAGCAGTACTTC | CASSRDRSYEQYF
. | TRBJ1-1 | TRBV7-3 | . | TGTGCCAGCAGCCTGTCGAACACTGAAGCTTTCTTT | CASSLSNTEAFF
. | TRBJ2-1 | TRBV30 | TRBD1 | TGTGCCTGGAGTGTTCTAGGGGGCGCAGGCTACAATGAGCAGTTCTTC | CAWSVLGGAGYNEQFF
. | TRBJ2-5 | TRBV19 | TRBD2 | TGTGCCAGTTCGACTAGCGGGCAAGAGACCCAGTACTTC | CASSTSGQETQYF
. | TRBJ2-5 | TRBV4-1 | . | TGCGCCAGCAGCCACGGGGAGACCCAGTACTTC | CASSHGETQYF
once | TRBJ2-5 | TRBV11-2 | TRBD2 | TGTGCCAGCACCCTAGCGGGGGATCCCTCAGAGACCCAGTACTTC | CASTLAGDPSETQYF
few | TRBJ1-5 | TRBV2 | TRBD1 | TGTGCCAGCGGACAGGGGGGAAATCAGCCCCAGCATTTT | CASGQGGNQPQHF
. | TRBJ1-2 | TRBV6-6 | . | TGTGCCAGCAGTTCGCCCAGCGGGATGGATGGCTACACCTTC | CASSSPSGMDGYTF
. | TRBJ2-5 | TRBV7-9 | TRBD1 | TGTGCCAGCAGCTTCAAACGGACAGGGACTCAAGAGACCCAGTACTTC | CASSFKRTGTQETQYF
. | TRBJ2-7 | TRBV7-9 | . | TGTGCCAGCAGCGGACGACAGCCGGACGAGCAGTACTTC | CASSGRQPDEQYF
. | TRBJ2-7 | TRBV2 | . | TGTGCCAGCATGACATCCTCCTACGAGCAGTACTTC | CASMTSSYEQYF
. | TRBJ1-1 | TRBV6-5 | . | TGTGCCAGCAGCTACTCGATAGCCAGGAACACTGAAGCTTTCTTT | CASSYSIARNTEAFF
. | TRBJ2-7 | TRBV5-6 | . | TGTGCCAGCAGCTATGGGGCGGGATCGAGCTCCTACGAGCAGTACTTC | CASSYGAGSSSYEQYF
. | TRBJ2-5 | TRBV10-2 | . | TGCGCCAGCAGTGACTTGGCAGAAGAGACCCAGTACTTC | CASSDLAEETQYF
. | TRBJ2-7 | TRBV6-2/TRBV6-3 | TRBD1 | TGTGCCAGCAGTTCCCGCCATATACAGGGGTCCTACGAGCAGTACTTC | CASSSRHIQGSYEQYF
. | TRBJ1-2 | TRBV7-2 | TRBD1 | TGTGCCAGCAGCTTAGGGGACAGTAGGAAGAGCTACACCTTC | CASSLGDSRKSYTF
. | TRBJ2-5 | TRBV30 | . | TGTGCCTGGGACCACTTCCGGGGGCAAGAGACCCAGTACTTC | CAWDHFRGQETQYF
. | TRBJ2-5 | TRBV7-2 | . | TGTGCCAGCAGCCAGAGGGGGGGAATGGGACAAGAGACCCAGTACTTC | CASSQRGGMGQETQYF
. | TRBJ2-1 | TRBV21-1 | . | TGTGCCCCCAAGCTCCAGACTAGCGGGATCTACAATGAGCAGTTCTTC | CAPKLQTSGIYNEQFF